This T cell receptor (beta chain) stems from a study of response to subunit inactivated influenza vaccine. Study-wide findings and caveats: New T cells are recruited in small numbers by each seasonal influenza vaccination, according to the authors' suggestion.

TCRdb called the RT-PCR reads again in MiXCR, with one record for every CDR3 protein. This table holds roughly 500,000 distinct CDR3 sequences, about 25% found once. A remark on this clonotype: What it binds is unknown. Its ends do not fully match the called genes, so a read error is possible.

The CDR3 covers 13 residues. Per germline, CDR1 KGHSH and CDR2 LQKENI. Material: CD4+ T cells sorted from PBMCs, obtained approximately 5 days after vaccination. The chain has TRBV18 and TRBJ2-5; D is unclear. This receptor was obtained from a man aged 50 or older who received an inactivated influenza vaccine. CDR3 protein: CAGSPATWETQYF. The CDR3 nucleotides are TGTGCCGGCTCACCAGCCACCTGGGAGACCCAGTACTTC.